Listed here are 26 T cell receptor beta chains from one sample, sequenced in a study of Ad26.COV2.S vaccination and SARS-CoV-2 variants. Treatment noted: roughly 19 received Ad26.COV2.S at low or high dose, single or two shots; about 5 received placebo; per-sample allocation not given. Sampling was performed 63 days after the first vaccine or placebo injection. TCRdb keeps only in-frame clones here, not all; method: immunoSEQ multiplex PCR. The data show roughly 380,000 clones, approximately 84% seen once. The sequences come from peripheral blood, collected in a trial of Ad26.COV2.S vaccine versus placebo. These TCRs come from a person aged 18-60 years who received the Ad26.COV2.S COVID-19 vaccine or a placebo.

This rearrangement joins TRBV12-2 to TRBJ1-5; TRBD1 was called by the table and not checked on the DNA. TRBV12-2 is termed a pseudogene. This CDR3 region has 15 residues. The DNA for the CDR3 is TGTGCAAGTGACTCCGTGACAGTCTTCAATCAGCCCCAGCATTTT. Amino acids: CASDSVTVFNQPQHF.

V gene TRBV6-2 or TRBV6-3 combines with J gene TRBJ2-7; TRBD2 agrees at 13 bases. Germline trimming cut 5 bases from V and 3 bases from J; bases unmatched to any gene: 1. This CDR3 has 14 residues. From germline, CDR1 is MNHEY and CDR2 SVGEGT. DNA of the CDR3: TGTGCCAGCAGTCGACTAGCGGGGGGCTACGAGCAGTACTTC. Protein product: CASSRLAGGYEQYF.

The chain recombines TRBV19 with TRBJ1-1, with D unresolved. This CDR3 has 14 amino acids. Germline V gene sequence: CDR1 LNHDA, CDR2 SQIVND (reference sequence). V dropped 6 bases and J dropped 5 bases, with 16 bases sitting between them. The CDR3 DNA reads TGTGCCAGTAGATCCGGCAGTACAAGGACTGAAGCTTTCTTT. It encodes CASRSGSTRTEAFF.

This clone has a single count. The rearrangement joins TRBV7-6 to TRBJ2-7; TRBD1 agrees at 9 bases. With V trimmed by 4 bases and J by 4 bases, 8 bases remained unmatched. The CDR3 consists of 15 residues. CDR1 is SGHVS and CDR2 is FNYEAQ in the germline V gene. CDR3 DNA sequence: TGTGCCAGCAGCTCCACCCCGGACAGGGGTTACGAGCAGTACTTC. It yields the protein CASSSTPDRGYEQYF. Full variable domain (rest looked up from reference TRBV7-6 and TRBJ2-7): GAGVSQSPRYKVTKRGQDVALRCDPISGHVSLYWYRQALGQGPEFLTYFNYEAQQDKSGLPNDRFSAERPEGSISTLTIQRTEQRDSAMYRCASSSTPDRGYEQYFGPGTRLTVT.

This clone has just a few counts. This sequence joins TRBV3-1 (or the pseudogene TRBV3-2) and TRBJ2-2, with D tentatively TRBD1 (6 bases). V dropped 6 bases and J dropped 4 bases, with 30 bases sitting between them. Germline lookup yields CDR1 LGHDT and CDR2 YNNKEL (reference sequence). This CDR3 is built from 20 residues. CDR3 loop: CASRSKGVHEGRFSTGELFF. As DNA, the CDR3 is TGTGCCAGCAGATCGAAGGGGGTACATGAGGGAAGATTTAGCACCGGGGAGCTGTTTTTT.

The chain combines TRBV3-1 (or the pseudogene TRBV3-2) with TRBJ2-3; D is uncertain. Looked up from germline, CDR1 is LGHDT and CDR2 is YNNKEL (reference sequence). This CDR3 comprises 12 residues. Trimming took off 3 bases at V and 6 bases at J, with 7 bases between the two ends. The chain's CDR3 is CASSHTWDTQYF. The CDR3 DNA is TGTGCCAGCAGCCACACGTGGGATACGCAGTATTTT.

This clone has a single count. The chain has TRBV6-5 and TRBJ2-7; 8 positions agree with TRBD1. V shed 6 bases and J 3 bases; nucleotides not matched to a gene: 7. Germline loops: CDR1 MNHEY, CDR2 SVGAGI. The length of the CDR3 is 14 residues. The CDR3 spells CASRPGQGLYEQYF. CDR3 DNA sequence: TGTGCCAGCAGGCCCGGACAGGGTCTCTACGAGCAGTACTTC.

This clone was counted once. The genes are TRBV11-2 and TRBJ1-2; TRBD1 aligns across 9 bases. The J segment lost 8 bases and the V segment lost 5 bases, leaving 9 bases of the junction unmatched. Germline-derived CDR1 and CDR2 are SGHAT and FQNNGV. This CDR3 comprises 14 residues. For the CDR3, the DNA is TGTGCCAGCAGCCATACAGGGGGCGCCGGGGGCTACACCTTC. It translates to CASSHTGGAGGYTF.

This clone was observed many times. This chain joins TRBV4-3 and TRBJ2-2; either TRBD1 or TRBD2 may supply D (5 bases each). The CDR3 is 16 residues long. The V end was cut by 0 bases, the J end by 2 bases, with 10 bases between. Germline CDR1 and CDR2: LGHNA and YSLEER. The CDR3 loop reads CASSQETGHNTGELFF. The DNA for the CDR3 is TGCGCCAGCAGCCAAGAAACGGGGCACAACACCGGGGAGCTGTTTTTT.

The chain is built from TRBV4-3 and TRBJ2-7; a weak D match, TRBD1 (5 bases). The CDR3 spans 15 residues. Germline V gene lookup returns CDR1 LGHNA and CDR2 YSLEER. Between the trimmed V and J ends, which lost 1 base and 0 bases, there was a span of 10 bases. CDR3 coding DNA: TGCGCCAGCAGCCAAGGGACACCGTCCTCCTACGAGCAGTACTTC. Translating it yields CASSQGTPSSYEQYF.

This chain connects TRBV3-1 (or the pseudogene TRBV3-2) to TRBJ2-1; the D is unclear. Germline loops: CDR1 LGHDT, CDR2 YNNKEL (reference sequence). This CDR3 comprises 11 residues. V lost 3 bases and J lost 8, with 5 bases in between. The CDR3 region is CASSHSHEQFF. DNA for the CDR3: TGTGCCAGCAGCCATTCCCATGAGCAGTTCTTC.

The chain's CDR3 is CASSLLEAGGNEQFF. Written as DNA, the CDR3 is TGCGCCAGCAGCTTGTTGGAAGCGGGTGGTAATGAGCAGTTCTTC. The J gene is TRBJ2-1, the V gene TRBV5-1, with D maybe TRBD2 (6 bases). Germline lookup yields CDR1 SGHRS and CDR2 YFSETQ. V dropped 1 base and J dropped 7 bases, with 15 bases sitting between them. This CDR3 has 15 amino acids.

The CDR3 region is CASSPAGGSEQYF. The CDR3 nucleotides read TGTGCCAGCAGCCCTGCTGGGGGTAGTGAGCAGTACTTC. This chain connects TRBV7-9 to TRBJ2-7; D might be TRBD1 or TRBD2, each matching 5 bases. The ends were cut back, 5 bases at V and 7 bases at J, with 15 bases in the middle. The CDR3 loop spans 13 amino acids. Germline V gene sequence: CDR1 SEHNR, CDR2 FQNEAQ (reference sequence).

This clone was found a few times. This rearrangement joins TRBV6-5 to TRBJ2-1; possibly TRBD1 for D (5 bases). The V and J ends lost 4 bases and 2 bases respectively, with 12 bases between them. CDR1 and CDR2 (germline): MNHEY, SVGAGI. The length of the CDR3 is 15 residues. The CDR3 spells CASSSKTVAYNEQFF. The CDR3 DNA reads as TGTGCCAGCAGTTCAAAGACAGTAGCCTACAATGAGCAGTTCTTC.

The gene calls are TRBV27 and TRBJ2-1; no clear D gene. V shed 4 bases and J shed 3 bases, with 16 bases lying between them. The CDR3 has 16 amino acids. CDR1 is MNHEY, CDR2 SMNVEV, per germline (reference sequence). The CDR3 nucleotides read TGTGCCAGCAGTTCCGGACGAACCCCGTACTACAATGAGCAGTTCTTC. Encoded protein: CASSSGRTPYYNEQFF.

The chain combines TRBV14 with TRBJ1-1, with 7 positions matching TRBD1. This CDR3 has 13 amino acids. V lost 0 bases and J lost 11; bases outside the gene matches: 6. CDR1 SGHDN and CDR2 FVKESK come from the germline V gene. The CDR3 nucleotides read TGTGCCAGCAGCCAAGATTTGAGACAGGGCGCTTTCTTT. Translation gives CASSQDLRQGAFF.

In DNA, the CDR3 is TGCGCCAGCAGACGAGGCGGGGGCAGTTCCTCTGGGGCCAACGTCCTGACTTTC. Translated: CASRRGGGSSSGANVLTF. V usage is TRBV5-1 and J usage is TRBJ2-6, with D perhaps TRBD2 (7 bases). CDR3 length: 18 amino acids. With 5 bases removed from V and 0 bases from J, the gap between germline ends came to 18 bases. Looked up from germline, CDR1 is SGHRS and CDR2 is YFSETQ. The whole variable domain, filled in from reference TRBV5-1 and TRBJ2-6, reads KAGVTQTPRYLIKTRGQQVTLSCSPISGHRSVSWYQQTPGQGLQFLFEYFSETQRNKGNFPGRFSGRQFSNSRSEMNVSTLELGDSALYLCASRRGGGSSSGANVLTFGAGSRLTVL.

This chain connects TRBV29-1 to TRBJ2-5; maybe TRBD2 (5 bases). The germline V gene encodes CDR1 SQVTM and CDR2 ANQGSEA. The V gene lost 3 bases and the J gene lost 4 bases, with 12 bases spanning the gap. The CDR3 has 13 amino acids. CDR3 nucleotides: TGCAGCGTTGATTTCGGGGTTGGAGAGACCCAGTACTTC. It is translated as CSVDFGVGETQYF.

The chain has TRBV6-5 and TRBJ1-2, with D unresolved. This CDR3 has 13 residues. From germline, CDR1 is MNHEY and CDR2 SVGAGI. With 2 bases removed from V and 7 bases from J, the gap between germline ends came to 11 bases. The CDR3 reads CASSYAGYAGYTF. For the CDR3, the DNA is TGTGCCAGCAGTTACGCGGGGTATGCTGGCTACACCTTC.

This chain links TRBV27 with TRBJ2-2; 12 bases agree with TRBD2. Looked up from germline, CDR1 is MNHEY and CDR2 is SMNVEV (reference sequence). V lost 2 bases, J lost 4 bases, and 5 bases stayed unmatched. The CDR3 is 17 residues long. The CDR3 DNA reads TGTGCCAGCAGTTTAGGAACTAGCGGGGGGACCACCGGGGAGCTGTTTTTT. Translated: CASSLGTSGGTTGELFF.

The gene calls are TRBV29-1 and TRBJ2-2; TRBD2 matches at 8 bases. Trimming removed 7 bases from V and 6 bases from J; junction bases left unmatched: 10. The CDR3 covers 14 residues. Germline values: CDR1 SQVTM, CDR2 ANQGSEA. The CDR3 DNA sequence: TGCAGCGCCGAACGACTAGCGAGCGCCGGGGAGCTGTTTTTT. Its protein is CSAERLASAGELFF.

A word on this clone: A far larger clone is off by one base, so a read error is likely. Within the sample, other DNA sequences also encode this same CDR3. The gene calls are TRBV3-1 (or the pseudogene TRBV3-2) and TRBJ1-6; D remains unclear. V lost 1 base to trimming and J lost 4 bases, with 2 bases between them. Germline CDR1 reads LGHDT; CDR2 reads YNNKEL (reference sequence). CDR3 size: 13 residues. The CDR3 protein is CASSQGYNSPLHF. Written as DNA, the CDR3 is TGTGCCAGCAGCCAAGGTTATAATTCACCCCTCCACTTT.

The chain recombines TRBV6-1 with TRBJ1-2; D might be TRBD1 (6 bases). The germline V and J ends were trimmed by 4 bases and 3 bases, with 18 bases remaining between them. CDR1 and CDR2 (germline): MNHNS, SASEGT. The CDR3 is 16 residues long. CDR3 nucleotides: TGTGCCAGCAGTGGCCTGTATGGGGGGCCGGACTATGGCTACACCTTC. This codes for CASSGLYGGPDYGYTF.

V usage is TRBV4-3 and J usage is TRBJ2-1; 7 bases match TRBD1. Germline V gene sequence: CDR1 LGHNA, CDR2 YSLEER. J lost 2 bases, V lost 4 bases, and 5 bases had no gene match. CDR3 length equals 15 residues. CDR3 sequence reads: CASSRITGAYNEQFF. CDR3 bases: TGCGCCAGCAGCCGAATAACAGGGGCCTACAATGAGCAGTTCTTC.

The chain recombines TRBV5-1 with TRBJ2-7; possible D gene TRBD2, 5 bases. The CDR3 length is 11 residues. The V end was cut by 8 bases, the J end by 6 bases, with 12 bases between. Germline CDR1 is SGHRS and CDR2 is YFSETQ. This chain's CDR3 is CASKMAGEQYF. The CDR3 DNA follows: TGCGCCAGTAAAATGGCGGGCGAGCAGTACTTC.

The chain links TRBV7-6 to TRBJ2-1; 9 bases line up with TRBD1. The CDR3 is 18 residues long. Germline V lookup: CDR1 SGHVS, CDR2 FNYEAQ. J gave up 8 bases and V 5 bases, and 19 bases lay outside the gene matches. The CDR3 DNA reads as TGTGCCAGCAGCCCACCCCCGGGACAGGGTTTTTTAGGCGATGAGCAGTTCTTC. Protein product: CASSPPPGQGFLGDEQFF.